This TCR beta chain was documented in a study of cytomegalovirus exposure and HLA in healthy donors. Study observations and caveats: Analysis performed later showed TCR beta chains linked to HLA being more clonally expanded than equally common others.

This CDR3 has 15 amino acids. V was clipped by 0 bases and J by 7 bases, with 10 bases between them. Per germline, CDR1 MNHNY and CDR2 SVGAGI (reference sequence). In regard to this clone: Its target is unknown.

60 Vbeta and 13 Jbeta primers were used in PCR. This table comes from immunoSEQ multiplex PCR, and its TCRdb copy is limited to in-frame clones, with some not included. Of some 190,000 clones listed, 78% are singletons. The specimen was PBMCs. This sequence was found in a female donor in good health and CMV-seronegative. The V call is TRBV6-6, the J call TRBJ1-6; D perhaps matches TRBD1 (5 bases). In nucleotides, the CDR3 is TGTGCCAGCAGTTACTCGGACACCCGAAATTCACCCCTCCACTTT. Translated, it gives CASSYSDTRNSPLHF.